This TCR beta chain was captured by sequencing in a study of T cell responses to AZD1222 COVID-19 vaccine. Study results and caveats: The donors showed a predominance of white British ancestry and of females, with possible underestimation of clonal diversity.

Remarks on this clone: Its antigen is currently unknown.

V was clipped by 5 bases and J by 0 bases; unmatched bases: 8. CDR3 length: 18 residues. Germline CDR1 and CDR2: MDHEN and SYDVKM. The repertoire was sequenced with immunoSEQ multiplex PCR; TCRdb's copy has only in-frame clones and lacks some. The data contain about 150,000 clones, about 94% of them singletons. The chain uses TRBV28 and TRBJ2-2; 11 bases fit TRBD1. The sample was peripheral blood, taken on day 0 of AZD1222 vaccination. This sequence originates from an adult in good health. CDR3 residues: CASSTGTGGMANTGELFF. As DNA, the CDR3 is TGTGCCAGCAGTACCGGGACAGGGGGGATGGCGAACACCGGGGAGCTGTTTTTT.